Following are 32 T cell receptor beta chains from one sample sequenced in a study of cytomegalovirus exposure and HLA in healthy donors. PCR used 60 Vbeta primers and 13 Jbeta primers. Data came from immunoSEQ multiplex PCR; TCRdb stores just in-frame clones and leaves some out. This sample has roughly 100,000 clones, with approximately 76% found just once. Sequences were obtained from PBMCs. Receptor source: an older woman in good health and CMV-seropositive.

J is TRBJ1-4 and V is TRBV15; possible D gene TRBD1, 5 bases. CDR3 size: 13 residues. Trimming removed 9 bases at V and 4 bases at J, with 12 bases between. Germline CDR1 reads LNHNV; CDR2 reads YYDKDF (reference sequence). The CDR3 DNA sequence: TGTGCCACTCAACGGGACTTTAATGAAAAACTGTTTTTT. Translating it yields CATQRDFNEKLFF.

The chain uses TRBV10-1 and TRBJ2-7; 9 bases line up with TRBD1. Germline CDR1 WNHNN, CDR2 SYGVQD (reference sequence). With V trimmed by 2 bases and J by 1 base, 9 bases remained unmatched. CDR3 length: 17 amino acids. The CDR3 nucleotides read TGCGCCAGCAGTGAGGGATTCTCCGGGACAGGGTCCTACGAGCAGTACTTC. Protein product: CASSEGFSGTGSYEQYF.

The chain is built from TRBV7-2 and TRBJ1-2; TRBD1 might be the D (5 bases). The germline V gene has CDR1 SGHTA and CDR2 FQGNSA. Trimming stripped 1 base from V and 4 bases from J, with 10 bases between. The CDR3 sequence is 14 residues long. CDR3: CASSLDRIAYGYTF. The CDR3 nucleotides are TGTGCCAGCAGCTTAGACAGGATCGCCTATGGCTACACCTTC.

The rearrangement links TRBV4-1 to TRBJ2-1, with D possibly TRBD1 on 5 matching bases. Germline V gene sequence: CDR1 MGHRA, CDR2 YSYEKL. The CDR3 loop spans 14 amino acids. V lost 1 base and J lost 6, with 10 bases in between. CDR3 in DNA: TGCGCCAGCAGCCAAGTGCCCAGGGTCAATGAGCAGTTCTTC. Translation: CASSQVPRVNEQFF.

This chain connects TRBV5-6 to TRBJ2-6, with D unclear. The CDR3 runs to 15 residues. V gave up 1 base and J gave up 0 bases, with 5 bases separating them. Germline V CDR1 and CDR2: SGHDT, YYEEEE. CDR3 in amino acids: CASSLTYSGANVLTF. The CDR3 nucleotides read TGTGCCAGCAGCTTGACCTACTCTGGGGCCAACGTCCTGACTTTC.

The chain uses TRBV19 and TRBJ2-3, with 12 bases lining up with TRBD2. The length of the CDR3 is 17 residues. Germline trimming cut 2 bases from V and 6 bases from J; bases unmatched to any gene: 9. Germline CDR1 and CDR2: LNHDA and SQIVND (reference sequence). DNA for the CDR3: TGTGCCAGTAGTATAACCGCTAGCGGGAGGGTTTCGGATACGCAGTATTTT. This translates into CASSITASGRVSDTQYF.

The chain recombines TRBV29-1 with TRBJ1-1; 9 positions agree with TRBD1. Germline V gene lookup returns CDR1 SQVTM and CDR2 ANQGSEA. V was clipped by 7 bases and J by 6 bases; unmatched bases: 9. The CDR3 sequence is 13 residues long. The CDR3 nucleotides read TGCAGCGCCGGGACAGGGTGGCTTTCTGAAGCTTTCTTT. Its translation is CSAGTGWLSEAFF. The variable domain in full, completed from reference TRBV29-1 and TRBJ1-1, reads SAVISQKPSRDICQRGTSLTIQCQVDSQVTMMFWYRQQPGQSLTLIATANQGSEATYESGFVIDKFPISRPNLTFSTLTVSNMSPEDSSIYLCSAGTGWLSEAFFGQGTRLTVV.

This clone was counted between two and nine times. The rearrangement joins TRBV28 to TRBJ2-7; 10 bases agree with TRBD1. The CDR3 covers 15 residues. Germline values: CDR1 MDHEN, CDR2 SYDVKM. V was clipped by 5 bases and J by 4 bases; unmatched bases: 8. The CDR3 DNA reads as TGTGCCAGCAGTAAAATGACAGGGGGCAGGTACGAGCAGTACTTC. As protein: CASSKMTGGRYEQYF.

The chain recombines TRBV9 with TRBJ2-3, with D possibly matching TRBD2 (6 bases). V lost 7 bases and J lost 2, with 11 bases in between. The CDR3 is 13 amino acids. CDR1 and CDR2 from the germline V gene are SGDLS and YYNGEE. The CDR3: CASDSGDTDTQYF. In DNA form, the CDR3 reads TGTGCCAGCGATTCGGGAGACACAGATACGCAGTATTTT. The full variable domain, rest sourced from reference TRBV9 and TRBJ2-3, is DSGVTQTPKHLITATGQRVTLRCSPRSGDLSVYWYQQSLDQGLQFLIQYYNGEERAKGNILERFSAQQFPDLHSELNLSSLELGDSALYFCASDSGDTDTQYFGPGTRLTVL.

The CDR3 DNA reads TGTGCCAGCAGCTTCAGGGGGTTGATGCGTGAGGGAGTGAACACTGAAGCTTTCTTT. It specifies CASSFRGLMREGVNTEAFF. The V call is TRBV7-9, the J call TRBJ1-1; TRBD1 agrees at 7 bases. V lost 3 bases, J lost 0 bases, and 16 bases stayed unmatched. The germline CDR1 and CDR2 sequences are SEHNR and FQNEAQ (reference sequence). The CDR3 sequence is 19 residues long.

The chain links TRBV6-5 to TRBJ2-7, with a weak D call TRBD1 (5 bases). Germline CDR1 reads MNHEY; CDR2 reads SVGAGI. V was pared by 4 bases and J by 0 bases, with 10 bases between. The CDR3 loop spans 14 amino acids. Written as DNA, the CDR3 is TGTGCCAGCAGTTTACAGGTATACTCCTACGAGCAGTACTTC. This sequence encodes CASSLQVYSYEQYF.

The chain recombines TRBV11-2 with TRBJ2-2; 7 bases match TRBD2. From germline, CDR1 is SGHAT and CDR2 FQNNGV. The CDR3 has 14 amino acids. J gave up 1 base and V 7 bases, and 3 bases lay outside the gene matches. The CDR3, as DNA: TGTGCCAGCAAGACTAGCCTGAACACCGGGGAGCTGTTTTTT. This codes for CASKTSLNTGELFF.

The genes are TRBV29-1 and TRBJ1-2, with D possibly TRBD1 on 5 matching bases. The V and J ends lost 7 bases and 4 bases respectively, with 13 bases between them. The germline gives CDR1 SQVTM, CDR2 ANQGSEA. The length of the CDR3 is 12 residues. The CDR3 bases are TGCAGCGCCCGGGACTTAACCTATGGCTACACCTTC. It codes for CSARDLTYGYTF. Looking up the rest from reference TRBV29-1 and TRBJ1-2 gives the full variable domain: SAVISQKPSRDICQRGTSLTIQCQVDSQVTMMFWYRQQPGQSLTLIATANQGSEATYESGFVIDKFPISRPNLTFSTLTVSNMSPEDSSIYLCSARDLTYGYTFGSGTRLTVV.

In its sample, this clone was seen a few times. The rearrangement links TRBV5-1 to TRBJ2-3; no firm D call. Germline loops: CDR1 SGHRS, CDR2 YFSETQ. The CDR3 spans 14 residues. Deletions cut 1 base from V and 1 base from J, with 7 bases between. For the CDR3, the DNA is TGCGCCAGCAGCTTGATTATCGGCACAGATACGCAGTATTTT. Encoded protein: CASSLIIGTDTQYF.

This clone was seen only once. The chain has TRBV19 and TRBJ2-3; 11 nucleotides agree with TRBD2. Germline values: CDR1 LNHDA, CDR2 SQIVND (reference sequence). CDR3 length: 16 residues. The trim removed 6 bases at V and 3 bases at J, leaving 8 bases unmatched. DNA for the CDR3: TGTGCCAGTAGGGATAGCGGGAGGGCCGGGACAGATACGCAGTATTTT. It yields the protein CASRDSGRAGTDTQYF.

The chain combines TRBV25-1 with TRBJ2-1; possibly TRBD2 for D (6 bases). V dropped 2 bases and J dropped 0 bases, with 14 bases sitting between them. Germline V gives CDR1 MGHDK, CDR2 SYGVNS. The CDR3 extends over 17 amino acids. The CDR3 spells CASSEGRGSGSYNEQFF. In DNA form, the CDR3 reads TGTGCCAGCAGTGAAGGGCGAGGTAGCGGCTCCTACAATGAGCAGTTCTTC.

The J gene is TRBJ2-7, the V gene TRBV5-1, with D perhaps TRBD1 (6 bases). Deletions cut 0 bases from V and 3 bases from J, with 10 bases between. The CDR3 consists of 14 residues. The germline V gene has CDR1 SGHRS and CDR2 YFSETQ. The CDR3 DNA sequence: TGCGCCAGCAGCTTGGGTGCACAGGGCTACGAGCAGTACTTC. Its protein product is CASSLGAQGYEQYF.

In nucleotides, the CDR3 is TGTGCCAGCTCACCGGCGCTAGCAATGAGCGAGCAGTACTTC. The encoded protein is CASSPALAMSEQYF. The rearrangement links TRBV18 to TRBJ2-7; D is perhaps TRBD2 (5 bases). From germline, CDR1 is KGHSH and CDR2 LQKENI. V gave up 3 bases and J gave up 6 bases, with 15 bases separating them. The CDR3 covers 14 residues.

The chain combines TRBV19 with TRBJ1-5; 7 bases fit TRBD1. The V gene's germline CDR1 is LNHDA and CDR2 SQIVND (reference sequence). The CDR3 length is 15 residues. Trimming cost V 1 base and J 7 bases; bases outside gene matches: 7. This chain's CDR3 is CASSIVGTVGQPQHF. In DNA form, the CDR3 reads TGTGCCAGTAGTATAGTAGGGACAGTTGGACAGCCCCAGCATTTT.

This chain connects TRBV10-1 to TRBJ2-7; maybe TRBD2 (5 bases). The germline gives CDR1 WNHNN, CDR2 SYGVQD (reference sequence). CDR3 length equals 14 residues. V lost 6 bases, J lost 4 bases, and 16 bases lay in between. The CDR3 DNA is TGCGCCAGCAGGGAGAAGCGGCGGTGTTACGAGCAGTACTTC. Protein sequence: CASREKRRCYEQYF.

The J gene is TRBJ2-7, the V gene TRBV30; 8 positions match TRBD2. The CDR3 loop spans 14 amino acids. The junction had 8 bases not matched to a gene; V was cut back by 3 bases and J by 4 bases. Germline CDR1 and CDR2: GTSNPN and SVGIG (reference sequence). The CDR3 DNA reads TGTGCCTGGAGGGAAAGCGGGAGACCTTACGAGCAGTACTTC. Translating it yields CAWRESGRPYEQYF.

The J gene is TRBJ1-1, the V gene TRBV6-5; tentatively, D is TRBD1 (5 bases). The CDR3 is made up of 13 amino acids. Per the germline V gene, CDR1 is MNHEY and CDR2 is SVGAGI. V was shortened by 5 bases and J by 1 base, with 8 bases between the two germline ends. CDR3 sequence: CASSQRGNTEAFF. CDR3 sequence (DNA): TGTGCCAGCAGTCAAAGGGGGAACACTGAAGCTTTCTTT.

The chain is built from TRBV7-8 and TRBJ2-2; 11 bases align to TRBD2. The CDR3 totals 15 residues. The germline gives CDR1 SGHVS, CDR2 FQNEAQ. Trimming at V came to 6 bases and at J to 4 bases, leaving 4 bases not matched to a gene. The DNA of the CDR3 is TGTGCCAGCAGGACTAGCGGGGTCGTCACCGGGGAGCTGTTTTTT. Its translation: CASRTSGVVTGELFF. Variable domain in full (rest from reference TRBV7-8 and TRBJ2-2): GAGVSQSPRYKVAKRGQDVALRCDPISGHVSLFWYQQALGQGPEFLTYFQNEAQLDKSGLPSDRFFAERPEGSVSTLKIQRTQQEDSAVYLCASRTSGVVTGELFFGEGSRLTVL.

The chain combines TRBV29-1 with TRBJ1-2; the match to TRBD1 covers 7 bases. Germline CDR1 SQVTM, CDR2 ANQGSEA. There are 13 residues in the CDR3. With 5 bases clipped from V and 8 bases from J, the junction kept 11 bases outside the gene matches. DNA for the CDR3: TGCAGCGTTATCCTGACAGGGTGGGCGGGCTACACCTTC. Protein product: CSVILTGWAGYTF. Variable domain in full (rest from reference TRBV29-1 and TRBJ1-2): SAVISQKPSRDICQRGTSLTIQCQVDSQVTMMFWYRQQPGQSLTLIATANQGSEATYESGFVIDKFPISRPNLTFSTLTVSNMSPEDSSIYLCSVILTGWAGYTFGSGTRLTVV.

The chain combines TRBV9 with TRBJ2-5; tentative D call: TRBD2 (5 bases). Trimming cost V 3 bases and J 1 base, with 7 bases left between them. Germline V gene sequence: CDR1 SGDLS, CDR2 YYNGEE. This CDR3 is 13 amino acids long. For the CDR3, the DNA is TGTGCCAGCAGCGCGGGAAGCCAAGAGACCCAGTACTTC. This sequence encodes CASSAGSQETQYF.

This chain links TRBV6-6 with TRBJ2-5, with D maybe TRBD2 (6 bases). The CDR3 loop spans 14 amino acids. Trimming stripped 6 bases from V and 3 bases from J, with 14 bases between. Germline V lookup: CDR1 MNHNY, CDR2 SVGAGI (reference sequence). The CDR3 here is CASSPGTEEETQYF. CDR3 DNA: TGTGCCAGCAGCCCCGGGACTGAAGAAGAGACCCAGTACTTC.

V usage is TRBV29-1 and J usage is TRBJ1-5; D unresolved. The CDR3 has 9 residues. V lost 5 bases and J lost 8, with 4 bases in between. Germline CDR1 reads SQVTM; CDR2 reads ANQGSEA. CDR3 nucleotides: TGCAGCGTTCCGGAGCCCCAGCATTTT. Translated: CSVPEPQHF.

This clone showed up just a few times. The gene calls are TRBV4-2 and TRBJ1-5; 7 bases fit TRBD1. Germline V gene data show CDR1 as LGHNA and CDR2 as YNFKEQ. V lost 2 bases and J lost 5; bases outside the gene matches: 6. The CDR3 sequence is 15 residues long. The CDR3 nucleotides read TGTGCCAGCAGCCAAAGGACAGGATGGGATCAGCCCCAGCATTTT. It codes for CASSQRTGWDQPQHF.

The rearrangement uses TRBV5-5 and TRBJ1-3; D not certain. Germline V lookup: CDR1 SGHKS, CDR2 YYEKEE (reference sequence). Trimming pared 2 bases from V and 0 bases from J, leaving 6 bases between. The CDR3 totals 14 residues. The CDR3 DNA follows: TGTGCCAGCAGCTTCGGGTTCTCTGGAAACACCATATATTTT. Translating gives CASSFGFSGNTIYF.

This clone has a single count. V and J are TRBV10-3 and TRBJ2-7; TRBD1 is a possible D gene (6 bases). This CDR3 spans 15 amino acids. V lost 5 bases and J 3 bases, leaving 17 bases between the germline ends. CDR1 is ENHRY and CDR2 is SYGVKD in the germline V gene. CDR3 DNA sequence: TGTGCCATCAGTACCGGGACACAAGGACACTACGAGCAGTACTTC. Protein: CAISTGTQGHYEQYF.

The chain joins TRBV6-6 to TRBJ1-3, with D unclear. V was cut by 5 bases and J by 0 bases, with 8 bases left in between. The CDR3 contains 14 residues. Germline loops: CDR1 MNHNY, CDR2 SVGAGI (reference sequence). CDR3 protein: CASSTEYSGNTIYF. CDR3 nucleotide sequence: TGTGCCAGCAGTACAGAGTACTCTGGAAACACCATATATTTT.

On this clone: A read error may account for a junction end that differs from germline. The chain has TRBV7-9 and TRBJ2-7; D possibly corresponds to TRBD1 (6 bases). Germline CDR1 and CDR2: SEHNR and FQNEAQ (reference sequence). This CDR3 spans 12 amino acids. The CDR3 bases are TGTTCCAGCAGCTTGGACAGCTACGAGCAGTACTTC. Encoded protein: CSSSLDSYEQYF.